This T cell receptor (beta chain) was recovered during a study of OX40 agonist ivuxolimab in advanced cancers. Here immunoSEQ multiplex PCR was the method, and the copy in TCRdb shows in-frame clones only, minus some. Of around 64,000 clones listed, roughly nine tenths were seen once; the top ten hold about 1.3%. CDR3 length: 16 amino acids. Germline V gene lookup returns CDR1 LNHDA and CDR2 SQIVND (reference sequence). V shed 6 bases and J 1 base; nucleotides not matched to a gene: 4. Specimen: CD4+ or CD8+ T cells sorted from blood, collected in a trial of the OX40 agonist ivuxolimab. The chain combines TRBV19 with TRBJ2-5; 14 nucleotides match TRBD2. This clonotype was obtained from an adult with an advanced solid tumor such as melanoma, head and neck, liver or kidney cancer. CDR3 bases: TGTGCCAGTAGCACTGGACTAGCGGGGGGCCAAGAGACCCAGTACTTC. Its protein is CASSTGLAGGQETQYF. The full variable domain, completed using reference TRBV19 and TRBJ2-5, is DGGITQSPKYLFRKEGQNVTLSCEQNLNHDAMYWYRQDPGQGLRLIYYSQIVNDFQKGDIAEGYSVSREKKESFPLTVTSAQKNPTAFYLCASSTGLAGGQETQYFGPGTRLLVL.